This is a list of T cell receptor beta chains from one sample in a study of early T cells in non-severe SARS-CoV-2 infection. Via MiXCR, TCRdb re-called the 5' RACE reads, giving one row per CDR3 protein. The repertoire holds 38,000 or so distinct CDR3 sequences, with roughly 5% as singletons. The sample was whole blood. The source of these receptors is an adult who was a healthcare worker with PCR-confirmed SARS-CoV-2 infection or an uninfected control (not recorded which). The CDR3 runs from the conserved cysteine through the conserved F or W. A D gene is named only where the DNA matches it firmly. Size is stated for part of the rows, as once, few or many counts, or as a class when the clone is expanded.

TGTGCCAGTAGTATAGAGCTATTCACAGATACGCAGTATTTT CASSIELFTDTQYF TRBV19 NA TRBJ2-3 many 14
TGTGCCAGCAGCCCCCGTCGGGGGACGAGGAAAGACACTGAAGCTTTCTTT CASSPRRGTRKDTEAFF TRBV7-9 NA TRBJ1-1 many 17
TGTGCCAGCAGCTTAGGAGGACAGGCTTTCGGTGGCTACACCTTC CASSLGGQAFGGYTF TRBV7-2 TRBD1 TRBJ1-2 few 15
TGTGCCACCAGCAGAGATATGGGGGCCGAGACCCAGTACTTC CATSRDMGAETQYF TRBV15 NA TRBJ2-5 many 14
TGTGCCTGGAGTGGGCCCGTGAGGGCGGGAGCTTTCTTT CAWSGPVRAGAFF TRBV30 NA TRBJ1-1 many 13
TGTGCCAGCAGCCAAGATCTAGTAGTTGGAGGGTCTCGTTCACCCCTCCACTTT CASSQDLVVGGSRSPLHF TRBV4-2 NA TRBJ1-6 many 18
TGTGCCAGCAGCTTAGTGGATGGAGACACTGAAGCTTTCTTT CASSLVDGDTEAFF TRBV7-2 NA TRBJ1-1 many 14
TGTGCCAGCACCAAGTCCGGCGGAAGCACAGATACGCAGTATTTT CASTKSGGSTDTQYF TRBV12-3/TRBV12-4 NA TRBJ2-3 NA 15
TGTGCCAGCAGCTTAGCCGGAGGGGCGGGTGAGCAGTTCTTC CASSLAGGAGEQFF TRBV7-9 NA TRBJ2-1 many 14
TGCAGTGCTGCGACAGGAGACTACGAGCAGTACTTC CSAATGDYEQYF TRBV20-1 NA TRBJ2-7 medium-sized 12
TGTGCCAGCAGCTCAGTCACCGGGGAGCTGTTTTTT CASSSVTGELFF TRBV7-9 NA TRBJ2-2 many 12
TGTGCCAGCAGTTTAGGTAGCCTTAATTCACCCCTCCACTTT CASSLGSLNSPLHF TRBV12-3/TRBV12-4 NA TRBJ1-6 NA 14
TGCGCCAGCAGCTTGGCCGGGACAGACTCCTACAATGAGCAGTTCTTC CASSLAGTDSYNEQFF TRBV5-1 TRBD1 TRBJ2-1 many 16
TGTGCCTGGAGTGCCACTAGCGGGGGGGGAGATACGCAGTATTTT CAWSATSGGGDTQYF TRBV30 TRBD2 TRBJ2-3 many 15
TGTGCCAGCAGTCCGGGGCAGTACGAGCAGTACTTC CASSPGQYEQYF TRBV12-3/TRBV12-4 NA TRBJ2-7 medium-sized 12
TGTGCCGGAGCAATGGGCACTGAAGCTTTCTTT CAGAMGTEAFF TRBV13 NA TRBJ1-1 many 11
TGTGCCTGGAGTAAACCGTCGGAGAGCTCCTATAATTCACCCCTCCACTTT CAWSKPSESSYNSPLHF TRBV30 NA TRBJ1-6 many 17
TGTGCCAGCAGCTCGGCAGGGACAGACACAGATACGCAGTATTTT CASSSAGTDTDTQYF TRBV5-4 TRBD1 TRBJ2-3 NA 15
TGTGCCAGCAGCCACCCAGGGGGCGTCTATGGCTACACCTTC CASSHPGGVYGYTF TRBV12-3/TRBV12-4 TRBD1 TRBJ1-2 many 14
TGTGCCAGCAGTTCTCAACAGGGGTCAACAGATACGCAGTATTTT CASSSQQGSTDTQYF TRBV12-3/TRBV12-4 TRBD1 TRBJ2-3 medium-sized 15
TGTGCCAGCAGTGAACGGCAGGCTTATGGCTACACCTTC CASSERQAYGYTF TRBV2 NA TRBJ1-2 many 13
TGTGCCAGCAGGAAGGTTGGGGCCGGGGAGCTGTTTTTT CASRKVGAGELFF TRBV11-2 NA TRBJ2-2 many 13
TGCGCCAGCAGCTTGGGGGCTAGCGGCTACAATGAGCAGTTCTTC CASSLGASGYNEQFF TRBV5-1 TRBD2 TRBJ2-1 many 15
TGTGCCAGCAGTTACATGTATAGCAATCAGCCCCAGCATTTT CASSYMYSNQPQHF TRBV6-2/TRBV6-3 NA TRBJ1-5 many 14
TGCAGTGCTAGGAAAGACAGGCGCCCCTACGAGCAGTACTTC CSARKDRRPYEQYF TRBV20-1 NA TRBJ2-7 many 14
TGCGCCAGCAGCTTGGAAGCGGGGACCGCAGATACGCAGTATTTT CASSLEAGTADTQYF TRBV5-1 TRBD2 TRBJ2-3 many 15
TGTGCCAGCAGCCTACCGAACACCGGGGAGCTGTTTTTT CASSLPNTGELFF TRBV5-4 NA TRBJ2-2 few 13
TGTGCCAGCAGTAAGGGCCAGGGAATAAACGAGCAGTACTTC CASSKGQGINEQYF TRBV25-1 NA TRBJ2-7 many 14
TGTGCCAGCAGCCGGGACTCCGACACCGGGGAGCTGTTTTTT CASSRDSDTGELFF TRBV7-3 NA TRBJ2-2 many 14
TGTGCCTGGGGGACCGGGACCGGGGAGCTGTTTTTT CAWGTGTGELFF TRBV30 NA TRBJ2-2 NA 12
TGTGCCAGCAGGACGACTAGCGGGGGTAGCACAGATACGCAGTATTTT CASRTTSGGSTDTQYF TRBV7-9 TRBD2 TRBJ2-3 many 16
TGCAGTGCCAGCGAAAATAGCAATCAGCCCCAGCATTTT CSASENSNQPQHF TRBV20-1 NA TRBJ1-5 many 13
TGTGCCAGCAGCTTAGAGGGGGGGCCTAATTCACCCCTCCACTTT CASSLEGGPNSPLHF TRBV11-2 NA TRBJ1-6 NA 15
TGTGCCAGCAGTCTGGAGGGAACTCGCAACTATGGCTACACCTTC CASSLEGTRNYGYTF TRBV5-4 NA TRBJ1-2 many 15
TGTGCCAGCAGCCAAGATTTCTTGAGGCGATTGGACGAGCAGTACTTC CASSQDFLRRLDEQYF TRBV3-1 NA TRBJ2-7 NA 16
TGTGCCAGCAGGGCAGGGTCATATACCGGGGAGCTGTTTTTT CASRAGSYTGELFF TRBV7-9 NA TRBJ2-2 few 14
TGTGCCAGCAGCGAACCGGGGGTAGAGACGAGGGATCGAGCTTTCTTT CASSEPGVETRDRAFF TRBV7-9 NA TRBJ1-1 NA 16
TGCGCCAGCAGCTTGGATGGAACGTCCGCAGCTTTCTTT CASSLDGTSAAFF TRBV5-1 NA TRBJ1-1 few 13
TGTGCCAGCAGTGGGACAGGGGGTCAGCCCCAGCATTTT CASSGTGGQPQHF TRBV6-1 TRBD1 TRBJ1-5 many 13
TGTGCCAGCAGCTTCAGACCCACGGATACGCAGTATTTT CASSFRPTDTQYF TRBV7-3 NA TRBJ2-3 many 13
TGTGCCAGCAAGACAGGGGGCACAGATACGCAGTATTTT CASKTGGTDTQYF TRBV19 TRBD1 TRBJ2-3 many 13
TGTGCCAGTAGTTTAACGGGACTGGAGACTAACGAGCAGTACTTC CASSLTGLETNEQYF TRBV19 NA TRBJ2-7 many 15
TGTGCCAGCAGTGAAGTATCTTGGGGGACCGTTACCTATGGCTACACCTTC CASSEVSWGTVTYGYTF TRBV6-1 NA TRBJ1-2 few 17
TGCAGCGTAAGAACAGGGGGCAAGTACGAGCAGTACTTC CSVRTGGKYEQYF TRBV29-1 TRBD1 TRBJ2-7 few 13
TGTGCCAGCAGAGTAGGGAATTCACCCCTCCACTTT CASRVGNSPLHF TRBV6-1 NA TRBJ1-6 many 12
TGTGCCAGCGGGGGACAGGAAAGGAACATTCAGTACTTC CASGGQERNIQYF TRBV2 TRBD1 TRBJ2-4 once 13
TGTGCCAGCAGCCTCGTGGGTAGCGGAGGTCTGGAAGATACGCAGTATTTT CASSLVGSGGLEDTQYF TRBV4-2 NA TRBJ2-3 many 17
TGCGCCAGCAGTCGAGGACCTAGCGGCCGACGAGAGACCCAGTACTTC CASSRGPSGRRETQYF TRBV23-1 TRBD2 TRBJ2-5 many 16
TGTGCCAGCAGTCCGGAGCCAAACTATACGCAGTATTTT CASSPEPNYTQYF TRBV6-2/TRBV6-3 NA TRBJ2-3 many 13
TGCAGTGCTAGATGGTCAGGTGAAGCTTTCTTT CSARWSGEAFF TRBV20-1 NA TRBJ1-1 few 11
TGTGCCACCAGTTTGACAGGCATACCCGGGGAGCTGTTTTTT CATSLTGIPGELFF TRBV24-1 NA TRBJ2-2 many 14
TGTGCCTGGAACCAACAGGGGGCAAGGACCTACAATGAGCAGTTCTTC CAWNQQGARTYNEQFF TRBV30 TRBD1 TRBJ2-1 NA 16
TGCAGTGCTAGTGACAGGGAGAAGGGTAACTATGGCTACACCTTC CSASDREKGNYGYTF TRBV20-1 TRBD1 TRBJ1-2 many 15
TGTGCCAGGATGATCGGGGGGGGTCCTGACTCTGCTAGCACAGATACGCAGTATTTT CARMIGGGPDSASTDTQYF TRBV19 TRBD2 TRBJ2-3 many 19